The clone carrying this T cell receptor (beta chain) was found many times. Its specificity is unknown. Samples came from axillary lymph nodes draining the breast cancer. A single record per CDR3 protein comes from TCRdb applying MiXCR to the multiplex PCR reads. The sample carries some 150,000 distinct CDR3 sequences, approximately 30% recorded once. This sample is part of a study of breast tumors, draining lymph nodes, adjacent tissues. Findings and limits, study-wide: Findings are consistent with lymph node origin and intratumoral expansion of most tumor T cells. Tumor T cell lymph node origin was a supported hypothesis, not proven. Luminal-like breast cancer showed significantly higher tumor–nontumor repertoire similarity than basal-like. Compared with lymph nodes, tumors were less diverse; compared with nontumor tissue, more.

After removal of 4 bases from V and 3 bases from J, the junction contained 7 bases not matched to a gene. Per germline, CDR1 SEHNR and CDR2 FQNEAQ (reference sequence). This CDR3 is built from 16 residues. The chain carries TRBV7-9 and TRBJ2-3; 10 bases map to TRBD2. Sequencing was done on a sample of axillary lymph node tissue. This receptor was taken from a female donor with breast cancer. Some clones in this sample may be carry-over from other donors' samples. CDR3 residues: CASSSIAGGRTDTQYF. The CDR3 DNA follows: TGTGCCAGCAGCTCCATAGCGGGGGGAAGAACAGATACGCAGTATTTT.